The 14 T cell receptor beta chains below all came from one sample that was sequenced in a study of blood T cell repertoires in COVID-19. TCRdb's table, derived via immunoSEQ multiplex PCR, lists solely in-frame clones and lacks some. The sample lists 150,000 or so clones, over 65% occurring once. The sample was peripheral blood. The receptor set was obtained from an elderly woman with acute or convalescent COVID-19.

The rearrangement uses TRBV2 and TRBJ2-1; 9 bases fit TRBD2. J was trimmed by 4 bases and V by 8 bases; bases with no gene match: 9. The CDR3 extends over 15 amino acids. The germline CDR1 and CDR2 sequences are SNHLY and FYNNEI. Here the CDR3 DNA reads TGTGCCAGCCACTTGGGACTAGCAGATTACAATGAGCAGTTCTTC. Protein product: CASHLGLADYNEQFF.

This clone was detected only a few times. The CDR3 DNA follows: TGTGCCATCAGTGAGTCGTCGGGGGAAGCTGAAGCTTTCTTT. Its translation: CAISESSGEAEAFF. This chain links TRBV10-3 with TRBJ1-1; perhaps TRBD1 as D (5 bases). The CDR3 is 14 amino acids. The V gene's germline CDR1 is ENHRY and CDR2 SYGVKD. V was pared by 0 bases and J by 6 bases, with 11 bases between.

This chain joins TRBV21-1 and TRBJ1-4; the table's D call TRBD1 went unverified against the DNA. TRBV21-1 is labeled a pseudogene. This CDR3 has 15 amino acids. The CDR3 is CASSNGTTTNEKLFF. The CDR3 DNA is TGTGCCAGCAGCAATGGGACAACAACTAATGAAAAACTGTTTTTT.

This chain uses TRBV5-8 with TRBJ1-5, with 11 nucleotides matching TRBD1. Trimming cost V 4 bases and J 6 bases; bases outside gene matches: 3. In germline, CDR1 is SGHTS, CDR2 YDEGEE. The CDR3 totals 14 residues. The CDR3 protein is CASSHGTGGQPQHF. For the CDR3, the DNA is TGTGCCAGCAGCCACGGGACAGGGGGTCAGCCCCAGCATTTT.

This sequence joins TRBV6-2 or TRBV6-3 and TRBJ1-4; a possible D gene is TRBD1 (5 bases). CDR1 is MNHEY and CDR2 is SVGEGT in the germline V gene. Trimming removed 6 bases from V and 0 bases from J, with 14 bases in between. This CDR3 is built from 16 residues. The CDR3 spells CASSPRGGATNEKLFF. Here the CDR3 DNA reads TGTGCCAGCAGCCCTCGGGGGGGAGCAACTAATGAAAAACTGTTTTTT.

The V gene is TRBV5-1, the J gene TRBJ2-1; 10 bases are a match to TRBD2. This CDR3 region has 14 residues. V was pared by 1 base and J by 8 bases, with 3 bases of the junction left unmatched. Germline assignment: CDR1 SGHRS and CDR2 YFSETQ. The CDR3 loop is CASSLPSGSHEQFF. Here the CDR3 DNA reads TGCGCCAGCAGCTTGCCTAGCGGGAGTCATGAGCAGTTCTTC.

This clone has just one count. This chain joins TRBV5-6 and TRBJ2-1; 7 bases are shared with TRBD2. Trimming took 2 bases from V and 3 from J; bases not matched to a gene: 2. This CDR3 region has 14 residues. Looked up from germline, CDR1 is SGHDT and CDR2 is YYEEEE. CDR3 residues: CASSLLAIYNEQFF. DNA for the CDR3: TGTGCCAGCAGCTTACTAGCGATCTACAATGAGCAGTTCTTC.

The rearrangement joins TRBV5-6 to TRBJ2-2, with D hard to call. The CDR3 sequence is 14 residues long. Trimming shortened V by 0 bases and J by 5 bases, and 8 bases separated the two germline ends. Germline V gene sequence: CDR1 SGHDT, CDR2 YYEEEE. The CDR3 DNA sequence: TGTGCCAGCAGCTTGGCCGGCGGAACCGGGGAGCTGTTTTTT. This encodes CASSLAGGTGELFF.

This clone was detected only a few times. The chain joins TRBV11-2 to TRBJ2-4; TRBD1 agrees at 11 bases. This CDR3 is built from 14 residues. The V segment lost 4 bases and the J segment 6 bases; nucleotides outside the gene matches: 2. Germline CDR1 SGHAT, CDR2 FQNNGV. For the CDR3, the DNA is TGTGCCAGCAGCTCGGGACAGGGGGTAAACATTCAGTACTTC. Residues: CASSSGQGVNIQYF.

This sequence joins TRBV29-1 and TRBJ1-2; 7 nucleotides line up with TRBD1. The V gene's germline CDR1 is SQVTM and CDR2 ANQGSEA. Unmatched junction bases numbered 2, after V lost 4 bases and J lost 3 bases. The CDR3 spans 12 residues. The CDR3 bases are TGCAGCGTTGCGGGACAGCACTATGGCTACACCTTC. This codes for CSVAGQHYGYTF.

This clone appeared a few times. The rearrangement joins TRBV6-1 to TRBJ1-6; the D gene is possibly TRBD1 (5 bases). The germline V gene encodes CDR1 MNHNS and CDR2 SASEGT. This CDR3 has 14 amino acids. Trimming shortened V by 0 bases and J by 10 bases, and 10 bases separated the two germline ends. CDR3 sequence (DNA): TGTGCCAGCAGTGAAGCGGGAGGGGACTCACCCCTCCACTTT. As protein: CASSEAGGDSPLHF.

This chain uses TRBV19 with TRBJ2-2; 10 bases agree with TRBD1. The ends lost 7 bases at V and 2 bases at J; junction bases unmatched: 4. The CDR3 runs to 15 residues. Per the germline V gene, CDR1 is LNHDA and CDR2 is SQIVND (reference sequence). The CDR3 DNA reads as TGTGCCAGTACATGGACAGGGGGAAACACCGGGGAGCTGTTTTTT. Translated: CASTWTGGNTGELFF.

This chain joins TRBV5-4 and TRBJ1-2; no firm D call. The CDR3 contains 12 residues. Germline V gene data show CDR1 as SGHNT and CDR2 as YYREEE (reference sequence). V was pared by 4 bases and J by 5 bases, with 9 bases between. The CDR3 spells CASSDTSYGYTF. DNA of the CDR3: TGTGCCAGCAGCGACACAAGTTATGGCTACACCTTC.

The table lists this clone with a count of one. This rearrangement joins TRBV7-9 to TRBJ1-5, with a tentative D call TRBD1 (6 bases). Trimming cost V 6 bases and J 5 bases, with 8 bases left between them. Germline CDR1 SEHNR, CDR2 FQNEAQ (reference sequence). This CDR3 spans 12 amino acids. CDR3: CASSSGDQPQHF. CDR3 bases: TGTGCCAGCAGTTCAGGGGATCAGCCCCAGCATTTT.